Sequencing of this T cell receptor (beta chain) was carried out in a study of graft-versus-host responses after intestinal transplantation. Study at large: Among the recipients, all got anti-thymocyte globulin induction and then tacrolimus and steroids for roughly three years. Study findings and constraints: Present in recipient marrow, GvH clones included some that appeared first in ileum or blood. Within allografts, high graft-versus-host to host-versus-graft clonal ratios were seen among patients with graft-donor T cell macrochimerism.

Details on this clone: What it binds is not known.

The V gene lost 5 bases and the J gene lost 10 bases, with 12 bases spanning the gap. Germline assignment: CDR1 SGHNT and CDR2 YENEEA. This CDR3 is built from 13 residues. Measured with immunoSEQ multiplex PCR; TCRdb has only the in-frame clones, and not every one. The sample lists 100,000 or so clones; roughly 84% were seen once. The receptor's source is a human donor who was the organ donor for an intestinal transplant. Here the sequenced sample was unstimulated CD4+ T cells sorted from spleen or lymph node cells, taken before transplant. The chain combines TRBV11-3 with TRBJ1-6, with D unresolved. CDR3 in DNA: TGTGCCAGCAGCCAAACCAAGTTGTCACCCCTCCACTTT. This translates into CASSQTKLSPLHF.